This TCR beta chain was sequenced during a study of early T cells in non-severe SARS-CoV-2 infection. V was shortened by 3 bases and J by 7 bases, with 13 bases between the two germline ends. Germline CDR1 reads DFQATT; CDR2 reads SNEGSKA (reference sequence). The CDR3 sequence is 12 residues long. Each CDR3 protein is one row after TCRdb ran MiXCR on the 5' RACE reads. Seen here are 35,000 to 45,000 distinct CDR3 sequences, more than 9% observed once, and the top ten hold about a sixth. This clonotype was seen a few times. The chain is built from TRBV20-1 and TRBJ2-7, with a weak D call TRBD1 (6 bases). The sequenced sample was whole blood. This clonotype was obtained from an adult who was a healthcare worker with PCR-confirmed SARS-CoV-2 infection or an uninfected control (not recorded which). The CDR3 DNA sequence: TGCAGTGCTAGGAGGGGGATGGGGGAGCAGTACTTC. Translated: CSARRGMGEQYF.